This passage covers 30 T cell receptor beta chains from one sample sequenced in a study of immune heterogeneity within non-small cell lung tumors. Bulk tumor genomic DNA, 500 to 650 ng per sample, was the template. While surgery was under way, several biopsies spaced far apart were taken per primary tumor. Samples came from untreated patients having curative surgery for newly diagnosed non-small cell lung cancer. The TCR beta CDR3 region underwent multiplex PCR amplification with 32 V and 13 J primers. MiXCR, run by TCRdb on the multiplex PCR reads, gives a single entry per CDR3 protein. The sample includes about 12,000 distinct CDR3 sequences, roughly 23% seen only once; the top ten take roughly 13%. The sequenced sample consisted of lung tumor tissue. Receptors originate from a man aged 45 to 65 with non-small cell lung cancer.

This clonotype was counted ten times or more. V gene TRBV12-3 or TRBV12-4 combines with J gene TRBJ2-3; 7 positions match TRBD2. The CDR3 spans 15 residues. J was trimmed by 0 bases and V by 6 bases; bases with no gene match: 6. The CDR3 protein is CASRPRGVSTDTQYF. CDR3 bases: TGTGCCAGCAGACCCCGGGGGGTCAGCACAGATACGCAGTATTTT.

This clonotype was observed many times. The rearrangement uses TRBV7-9 and TRBJ2-1, with D perhaps TRBD2 (6 bases). Trimming removed 1 base at V and 10 bases at J, with 8 bases between. The germline CDR1 and CDR2 sequences are SEHNR and FQNEAQ (reference sequence). This CDR3 comprises 12 residues. CDR3 region: CASSLVLAEQFF. The DNA of the CDR3 is TGTGCCAGCAGCTTAGTCCTAGCGGAGCAGTTCTTC.

Notes on this clonotype: One base away lies a much larger clone, so this may be a sequencing read error. The rearrangement joins TRBV9 to TRBJ2-1, with 7 nucleotides matching TRBD1. The germline CDR1 and CDR2 sequences are SGDLS and YYNGEE. Trimming removed 2 bases from V and 2 bases from J; junction bases left unmatched: 13. The CDR3 has 18 amino acids. CDR3 region: CASSVRDSGTFTYNEQFF. In DNA form, the CDR3 reads TGTGCCAGCAGCGTTAGGGACAGCGGCACCTTTACCTACAATGAGCAGTTCTTC.

This clonotype was found many times. This rearrangement joins TRBV30 to TRBJ2-1, with TRBD1 identical over 7 bases. V lost 1 base and J lost 4; bases outside the gene matches: 7. CDR3 length equals 15 residues. The germline CDR1 and CDR2 sequences are GTSNPN and SVGIG (reference sequence). CDR3 nucleotides: TGTGCCTGGAGTGAACTCGACAGGGAATACAATGAGCAGTTCTTC. The encoded protein is CAWSELDREYNEQFF.

This clonotype was detected only a few times. This rearrangement joins TRBV20-1 to TRBJ1-4; TRBD1 is a possible D gene (5 bases). The germline gives CDR1 DFQATT, CDR2 SNEGSKA (reference sequence). Trimming removed 5 bases from V and 8 bases from J, with 21 bases in between. The CDR3 length is 15 residues. In nucleotides, the CDR3 is TGCAGTGCTCTCACATTGGGGCGGGACCGCGAAAAACTGTTTTTT. Amino acid sequence: CSALTLGRDREKLFF.

As to this clonotype: A much larger clone differs by one base, so this may be a read error. The CDR3 reads CASSLGQPNSPLHF. The CDR3 DNA is TGTGCCAGCAGTTTGGGACAGCCAAATTCACCCCTCCACTTT. This chain connects TRBV28 to TRBJ1-6, with 7 nucleotides matching TRBD1. There are 14 residues in the CDR3. The V segment lost 3 bases and the J segment 7 bases; nucleotides outside the gene matches: 3. In germline, CDR1 is MDHEN, CDR2 SYDVKM. Looking up the rest from reference TRBV28 and TRBJ1-6 gives the full variable domain: DVKVTQSSRYLVKRTGEKVFLECVQDMDHENMFWYRQDPGLGLRLIYFSYDVKMKEKGDIPEGYSVSREKKERFSLILESASTNQTSMYLCASSLGQPNSPLHFGNGTRLTVT.

The rearrangement links TRBV20-1 to TRBJ2-7, with D hard to call. Germline CDR1 DFQATT, CDR2 SNEGSKA (reference sequence). This CDR3 spans 13 amino acids. Deletions cut 1 base from V and 3 bases from J, with 10 bases between. The CDR3 DNA is TGCAGTGCTAGAGTCCCGGCGTACTACGAGCAGTACTTC. This encodes CSARVPAYYEQYF.

This clonotype was recorded a few times. A read error is possible here, since a much larger clone lies one base away. V gene TRBV6-1 combines with J gene TRBJ2-5; 8 bases align to TRBD2. The germline V gene encodes CDR1 MNHNS and CDR2 SASEGT. This CDR3 has 15 amino acids. V was clipped by 2 bases and J by 9 bases; unmatched bases: 11. The CDR3 loop reads CASSESPGGGEPQYF. CDR3 DNA: TGTGCCAGCAGTGAATCCCCGGGGGGGGGGGAGCCCCAGTACTTC.

This clonotype ranks as medium-sized. V gene TRBV5-1 combines with J gene TRBJ2-3; TRBD2 matches 7 bases. J lost 1 base, V lost 3 bases, and 2 bases had no gene match. Per the germline V gene, CDR1 is SGHRS and CDR2 is YFSETQ. The CDR3 is 14 amino acids. CDR3 sequence: CASSWGGRTDTQYF. The CDR3 bases are TGCGCCAGCAGCTGGGGAGGGCGCACAGATACGCAGTATTTT.

This clonotype is termed medium-sized (0.01 to 0.1%). The CDR3 loop reads CASSIQALDYEQYF. In DNA form, the CDR3 reads TGCGCCAGCAGCATCCAAGCTCTCGACTACGAGCAGTACTTC. The chain carries TRBV5-1 and TRBJ2-7; the D is unclear. Trimming removed 4 bases from V and 3 bases from J, with 14 bases in between. Germline CDR1 and CDR2: SGHRS and YFSETQ. This CDR3 is 14 amino acids long.

The table lists this clonotype with a few counts. DNA for the CDR3: TGTGCCAGCAACAAGCCGGGACAGCAAGAGACCCAGTACTTC. As protein: CASNKPGQQETQYF. V is TRBV9 and J is TRBJ2-5; TRBD1 matches at 7 bases. This CDR3 is built from 14 residues. Germline CDR1 SGDLS, CDR2 YYNGEE. After removal of 6 bases from V and 2 bases from J, the junction contained 7 bases not matched to a gene.

There are many counts of this clonotype. The chain combines TRBV6-1 with TRBJ2-1; D not resolved. Germline CDR1 reads MNHNS; CDR2 reads SASEGT. The CDR3 is made up of 13 amino acids. V dropped 6 bases and J dropped 2 bases, with 8 bases sitting between them. For the CDR3, the DNA is TGTGCCAGCAGCCTCGTGACCTACAATGAGCAGTTCTTC. Its protein product is CASSLVTYNEQFF.

This clonotype has just a few counts. The chain carries TRBV5-4 and TRBJ1-2, with 8 bases that match TRBD1. Germline loops: CDR1 SGHNT, CDR2 YYREEE (reference sequence). The CDR3 has 15 amino acids. V shed 0 bases, J shed 7 bases, and the junction held 8 bases outside the gene matches. As DNA, the CDR3 is TGTGCCAGCAGCTTGGCGACAGGGGAGGTGCGTGGCTACACCTTC. Protein: CASSLATGEVRGYTF.

This clonotype was recorded a few times. A clone one base away is much larger, so this may be a read error. V gene TRBV12-3 or TRBV12-4 combines with J gene TRBJ2-3; D perhaps matches TRBD1 (6 bases). The CDR3 is 16 residues long. Deletions cut 0 bases from V and 3 bases from J, with 13 bases between. The CDR3 region has the DNA TGTGCCAGCAGTTTAGCGGGGAGCAGGGGTACAGATACGCAGTATTTT. This gives the protein CASSLAGSRGTDTQYF.

Of note for this clonotype: This clone may be a read error of a much larger clone one base away. The V and J genes are TRBV5-5 and TRBJ1-6, with unresolved D. Trimming pared 0 bases from V and 9 bases from J, leaving 16 bases between. Germline CDR1 SGHKS, CDR2 YYEKEE (reference sequence). The CDR3 spans 16 residues. In nucleotides, the CDR3 is TGTGCCAGCAGCTTGGCTCTATGCTCCGCAATTTCACCCCTCCACTTT. It codes for CASSLALCSAISPLHF.

The chain carries TRBV2 and TRBJ2-3; TRBD1 matches 8 bases. V shed 4 bases and J 2 bases; nucleotides not matched to a gene: 5. CDR3 size: 15 residues. Looked up from germline, CDR1 is SNHLY and CDR2 is FYNNEI. The CDR3 nucleotides are TGTGCCAGCAGTGGGCGGACAGGGATCACAGATACGCAGTATTTT. It is translated as CASSGRTGITDTQYF.

CDR3 nucleotides: TGTGCCAGCAGCCAAGGGTATACGCGGGGGGGCCTGGAGACCCAGTACTTC. It codes for CASSQGYTRGGLETQYF. J is TRBJ2-5 and V is TRBV3-1; 9 bases line up with TRBD2. V lost 1 base and J lost 5; bases outside the gene matches: 11. The germline V gene has CDR1 LGHDT and CDR2 YNNKEL (reference sequence). The CDR3 extends over 17 amino acids.

This clonotype was detected many times. V usage is TRBV29-1 and J usage is TRBJ1-1; D gene unclear. V lost 5 bases and J lost 1, with 14 bases in between. The CDR3 has 14 residues. Germline V lookup: CDR1 SQVTM, CDR2 ANQGSEA. The CDR3 nucleotides read TGCAGCGTTCTTACTACGGCTGGGAACACTGAAGCTTTCTTT. This encodes CSVLTTAGNTEAFF. Full variable domain (rest looked up from reference TRBV29-1 and TRBJ1-1): SAVISQKPSRDICQRGTSLTIQCQVDSQVTMMFWYRQQPGQSLTLIATANQGSEATYESGFVIDKFPISRPNLTFSTLTVSNMSPEDSSIYLCSVLTTAGNTEAFFGQGTRLTVV.

This clonotype was recorded at least ten times. The V call is TRBV6-1, the J call TRBJ2-3; D is unresolved. This CDR3 contains 15 residues. CDR1 is MNHNS and CDR2 is SASEGT in the germline V gene. The germline V and J ends were trimmed by 2 bases and 6 bases, with 15 bases remaining between them. This CDR3 is CASSELGGDPDTQYF. The CDR3 DNA reads TGTGCCAGCAGTGAATTGGGTGGGGATCCGGATACGCAGTATTTT.

V is TRBV20-1 and J is TRBJ2-7; the match to TRBD2 covers 8 bases. The J segment lost 0 bases and the V segment lost 6 bases, leaving 7 bases of the junction unmatched. CDR1 is DFQATT and CDR2 is SNEGSKA in the germline V gene (reference sequence). The CDR3 covers 14 residues. The CDR3 nucleotides read TGCAGTGCCAGCTGGCGGGAGGACTCCTACGAGCAGTACTTC. Translation: CSASWREDSYEQYF.

This clonotype is deemed medium-sized (0.01 to 0.1%). The chain uses TRBV7-9 and TRBJ1-3; a weak D match, TRBD1 (6 bases). V was trimmed by 5 bases and J by 0 bases, leaving 20 bases between them. Germline CDR1 is SEHNR and CDR2 is FQNEAQ (reference sequence). The CDR3 has 18 residues. CDR3 protein: CASSPPETGMLSGNTIYF. The CDR3 DNA is TGTGCCAGCAGCCCGCCAGAGACAGGAATGCTCTCTGGAAACACCATATATTTT.

This clonotype was seen repeatedly, ten times or more. The genes are TRBV20-1 and TRBJ2-5, with a tentative D call TRBD1 (6 bases). Germline values: CDR1 DFQATT, CDR2 SNEGSKA (reference sequence). CDR3 length equals 14 residues. The germline V and J ends were trimmed by 1 base and 2 bases, with 11 bases remaining between them. In nucleotides, the CDR3 is TGCAGTGCTAGAGTTGGGACAAAACAAGAGACCCAGTACTTC. Encoded protein: CSARVGTKQETQYF.

On this clonotype: A much larger clone is a single base away; this may be a read error. In DNA form, the CDR3 reads TGTGCCATCAGTGGGTCGAAGGGGACAGCCCAAGAGACCCAGTACTTC. Translated: CAISGSKGTAQETQYF. The genes are TRBV10-3 and TRBJ2-5, with TRBD1 matching over 7 bases. This CDR3 spans 16 amino acids. V lost 4 bases to trimming and J lost 1 base; unmatched junction nucleotides: 9. Germline V gives CDR1 ENHRY, CDR2 SYGVKD.

This clonotype occurred many times. The V and J genes are TRBV15 and TRBJ2-1, with 10 bases lining up with TRBD2. The J segment lost 8 bases and the V segment lost 3 bases, leaving 7 bases of the junction unmatched. CDR3 length equals 15 residues. The germline CDR1 and CDR2 sequences are LNHNV and YYDKDF (reference sequence). The CDR3 loop reads CATSRQRGGHDEQFF. The CDR3 nucleotides read TGTGCCACCAGCAGGCAGCGGGGGGGCCACGATGAGCAGTTCTTC. The variable domain in full, completed from reference TRBV15 and TRBJ2-1, reads DAMVIQNPRYQVTQFGKPVTLSCSQTLNHNVMYWYQQKSSQAPKLLFHYYDKDFNNEADTPDNFQSRRPNTSFCFLDIRSPGLGDTAMYLCATSRQRGGHDEQFFGPGTRLTVL.

This clonotype was counted at least ten times. This sequence joins TRBV6-1 and TRBJ1-1, with a possible D match to TRBD1 (6 bases). Trimming took 8 bases from V and 2 from J, leaving 12 bases between them. The CDR3 is 13 residues long. CDR1 is MNHNS and CDR2 is SASEGT in the germline V gene. The CDR3 here is CASGGRVNTEAFF. DNA of the CDR3: TGTGCCAGCGGGGGCAGGGTCAACACTGAAGCTTTCTTT.

Concerning this clonotype: A clone one base away is much larger, so this may be a read error. The chain carries TRBV28 and TRBJ1-5; 12 bases match TRBD1. The CDR3 sequence is 17 residues long. Germline V gene sequence: CDR1 MDHEN, CDR2 SYDVKM. Losses at the gene ends were 6 bases for V and 6 bases for J; bases not matched to a gene: 12. DNA of the CDR3: TGTGCCAGCAGCCTGGGGACAGGGGGCAGTTGGGGTCAGCCCCAGCATTTT. Its translation is CASSLGTGGSWGQPQHF.

This clonotype was detected many times. J is TRBJ2-7 and V is TRBV6-4, with D perhaps matching TRBD2 (6 bases). With 3 bases removed from V and 2 bases from J, the gap between germline ends came to 14 bases. Germline CDR1 and CDR2: MRHNA and SNTAGT. The length of the CDR3 is 15 residues. The CDR3 nucleotides read TGTGCCAGCAGTGAACAAGCGGGTCCCACCTACGAGCAGTACTTC. It translates to CASSEQAGPTYEQYF.

This clonotype was counted ten times or more. The chain links TRBV20-1 to TRBJ2-1, with 9 nucleotides matching TRBD2. J lost 3 bases, V lost 5 bases, and 5 bases had no gene match. Germline values: CDR1 DFQATT, CDR2 SNEGSKA (reference sequence). The CDR3 consists of 14 residues. Written as DNA, the CDR3 is TGCAGTGCTCAGACTAGCGGATACTACAATGAGCAGTTCTTC. Protein: CSAQTSGYYNEQFF.

This clonotype was seen at least ten times. J is TRBJ1-2 and V is TRBV3-1; no definite D call. V dropped 0 bases and J dropped 4 bases, with 12 bases sitting between them. Germline V gene sequence: CDR1 LGHDT, CDR2 YNNKEL (reference sequence). The CDR3 runs 15 residues. The CDR3 nucleotides are TGTGCCAGCAGCCAAGATCTGACGGCCCCCTATGGCTACACCTTC. This translates into CASSQDLTAPYGYTF.

This clonotype is medium-sized (0.01 to 0.1%). This chain links TRBV13 with TRBJ2-2; possibly TRBD2 for D (7 bases). Germline V gives CDR1 PRHDT, CDR2 FYEKMQ (reference sequence). This CDR3 is 16 amino acids long. V was shortened by 5 bases and J by 3 bases, with 16 bases between the two germline ends. This CDR3 is CASSPSGGGDTGELFF. DNA for the CDR3: TGTGCCAGCAGCCCTTCGGGGGGCGGGGACACCGGGGAGCTGTTTTTT.